These 9 T cell receptor beta chains share one sample of origin, sequenced in a study of T cell responses to AZD1222 COVID-19 vaccine. Clones were read by immunoSEQ multiplex PCR, and TCRdb kept only the in-frame ones, dropping some. The sample contains some 150,000 clones, 85% to 90% of which appear only once. This material consisted of peripheral blood, taken 28 days after the second dose of the MenACWY control vaccine. Receptor source: an adult who received the MenACWY meningococcal vaccine as a control.

The V gene is TRBV10-1, the J gene TRBJ2-2; no clear D. Germline values: CDR1 WNHNN, CDR2 SYGVQD (reference sequence). Trimming shortened V by 11 bases and J by 8 bases, and 6 bases separated the two germline ends. This CDR3 comprises 9 residues. CDR3 DNA: TGCGCCGACTGGGGGGAGCTGTTTTTT. It is translated as CADWGELFF.

The chain couples TRBV7-2 to TRBJ1-1; D is unclear. Germline V gene lookup returns CDR1 SGHTA and CDR2 FQGNSA. The length of the CDR3 is 15 residues. V lost 2 bases, J lost 1 base, and 11 bases lay in between. The CDR3 loop reads CASSLSIWGNTEAFF. CDR3 DNA: TGTGCCAGCAGCTTATCTATATGGGGGAACACTGAAGCTTTCTTT.

The V gene is TRBV6-6, the J gene TRBJ1-6; D call uncertain. The V and J ends lost 8 bases and 0 bases respectively, with 11 bases between them. CDR1 is MNHNY, CDR2 SVGAGI, per germline (reference sequence). The CDR3 consists of 15 residues. The CDR3 here is CASGGKSSYNSPLHF. For the CDR3, the DNA is TGTGCCAGCGGCGGCAAGAGCTCCTATAATTCACCCCTCCACTTT.

The chain recombines TRBV7-9 with TRBJ2-2; D is unclear. Trimming cost V 3 bases and J 0 bases, with 11 bases left between them. Germline CDR1 is SEHNR and CDR2 is FQNEAQ (reference sequence). The CDR3 extends over 16 amino acids. DNA of the CDR3: TGTGCCAGCAGCTTTGAAAGGTCTTCGAACACCGGGGAGCTGTTTTTT. Protein product: CASSFERSSNTGELFF.

In this sample, this clone turned up a few times. The chain employs TRBV9 and TRBJ1-1, with TRBD1 matching 7 bases. The CDR3 sequence is 15 residues long. Losses at the gene ends were 3 bases for V and 0 bases for J; bases not matched to a gene: 5. Germline values: CDR1 SGDLS, CDR2 YYNGEE. The CDR3 is CASSAGDSVNTEAFF. CDR3 coding DNA: TGTGCCAGCAGCGCGGGGGACAGTGTGAACACTGAAGCTTTCTTT.

The V and J genes are TRBV6-2 or TRBV6-3 and TRBJ2-5; D possibly uses TRBD1 or TRBD2 (6 bases each). Germline V gene sequence: CDR1 MNHEY, CDR2 SVGEGT. V was cut by 4 bases and J by 4 bases, with 10 bases left in between. This CDR3 comprises 13 residues. The CDR3 loop is CASSSGGRETQYF. CDR3 coding DNA: TGTGCCAGCAGTTCCGGGGGCCGAGAGACCCAGTACTTC.

The rearrangement links TRBV28 to TRBJ1-4; D is unclear. With 2 bases removed from V and 4 bases from J, the gap between germline ends came to 8 bases. Germline CDR1 reads MDHEN; CDR2 reads SYDVKM. The length of the CDR3 is 14 residues. The chain's CDR3 is CASSLGQRNEKLFF. The CDR3 DNA sequence: TGTGCCAGCAGTTTAGGGCAGCGTAATGAAAAACTGTTTTTT.

The V and J genes are TRBV19 and TRBJ2-2, with 8 bases fitting TRBD1. Per the germline V gene, CDR1 is LNHDA and CDR2 is SQIVND (reference sequence). The junction had 4 bases not matched to a gene; V was cut back by 5 bases and J by 2 bases. This CDR3 has 15 amino acids. In DNA form, the CDR3 reads TGTGCCAGTAGTGCCGACAGGGGCAACACCGGGGAGCTGTTTTTT. Its protein is CASSADRGNTGELFF. Full variable domain (remainder filled in from reference TRBV19 and TRBJ2-2): DGGITQSPKYLFRKEGQNVTLSCEQNLNHDAMYWYRQDPGQGLRLIYYSQIVNDFQKGDIAEGYSVSREKKESFPLTVTSAQKNPTAFYLCASSADRGNTGELFFGEGSRLTVL.

V and J are TRBV12-3 or TRBV12-4 and TRBJ2-7, with TRBD1 identical over 7 bases. This CDR3 region has 13 residues. V lost 6 bases and J lost 0; bases outside the gene matches: 2. CDR3 nucleotides: TGTGCCAGCAGGGGGACAGTCTCCTACGAGCAGTACTTC. Protein product: CASRGTVSYEQYF.